The clone carrying this TCR beta chain was detected once. Its cognate antigen is unknown. This specimen comes from a study of OX40 agonist ivuxolimab in advanced cancers. The overall study: Dosing consisted of intravenous ivuxolimab at 0.01 to 10 mg/kg every 2 weeks. The study's findings and limits: Expanded peripheral T cell antigen specificity was not determined.

Using immunoSEQ multiplex PCR, the repertoire was profiled, and TCRdb retains in-frame clones only, with some absent. The repertoire holds roughly 86,000 clones, 90% to 95% seen once, with around 1.1% in the top ten. The CDR3 spans 14 residues. The germline V gene encodes CDR1 GTSNPN and CDR2 SVGIG (reference sequence). Trimming cost V 2 bases and J 1 base, with 11 bases left between them. The input for sequencing was CD4+ or CD8+ T cells sorted from blood, taken in a trial of the OX40 agonist ivuxolimab. This receptor was identified in an adult with an advanced solid tumor such as melanoma, head and neck, liver or kidney cancer. This sequence joins TRBV30 and TRBJ1-1; D remains unclear. CDR3 nucleotides: TGTGCCTGGAGTATAGGGCTGGGGAACACTGAAGCTTTCTTT. It yields the protein CAWSIGLGNTEAFF.